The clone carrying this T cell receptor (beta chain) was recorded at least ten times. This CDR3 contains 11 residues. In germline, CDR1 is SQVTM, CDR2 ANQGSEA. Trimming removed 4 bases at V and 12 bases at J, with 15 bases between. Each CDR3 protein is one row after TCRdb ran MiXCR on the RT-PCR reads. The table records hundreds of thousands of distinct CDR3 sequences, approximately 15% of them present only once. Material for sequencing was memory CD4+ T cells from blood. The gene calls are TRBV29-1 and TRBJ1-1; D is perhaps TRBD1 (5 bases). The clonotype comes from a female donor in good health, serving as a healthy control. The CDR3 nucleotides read TGCAGCGTTGCCGCCGAGACAGAGCCTTTCTTT. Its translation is CSVAAETEPFF.